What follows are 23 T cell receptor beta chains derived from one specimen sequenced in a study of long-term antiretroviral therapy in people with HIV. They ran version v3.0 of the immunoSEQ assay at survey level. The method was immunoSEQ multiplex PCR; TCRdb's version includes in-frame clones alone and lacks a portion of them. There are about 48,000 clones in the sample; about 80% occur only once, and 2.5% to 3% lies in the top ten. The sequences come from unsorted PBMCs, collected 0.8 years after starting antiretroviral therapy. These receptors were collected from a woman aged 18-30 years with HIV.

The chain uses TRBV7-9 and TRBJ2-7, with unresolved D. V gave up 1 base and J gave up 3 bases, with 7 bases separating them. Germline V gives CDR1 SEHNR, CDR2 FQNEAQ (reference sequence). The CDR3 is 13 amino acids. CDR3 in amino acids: CASSLGLGYEQYF. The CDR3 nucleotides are TGTGCCAGCAGCTTAGGCTTGGGCTACGAGCAGTACTTC.

CDR3 in amino acids: CASNLAGSPYEQYF. CDR3 in DNA: TGTGCCAGCAATCTAGCGGGAAGCCCCTACGAGCAGTACTTC. The chain uses TRBV6-1 and TRBJ2-7, with 9 bases fitting TRBD2. In germline, CDR1 is MNHNS, CDR2 SASEGT. This CDR3 has 14 amino acids. The V gene end was trimmed by 7 bases and the J gene end by 2 bases; junction bases not matched to a gene: 6.

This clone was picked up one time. The CDR3 DNA sequence: TGTGCCAGCAGCACCCCCCAGGGGGCTGATGAGCAGTTCTTC. Protein sequence: CASSTPQGADEQFF. The rearrangement joins TRBV28 to TRBJ2-1; 8 bases map to TRBD1. The CDR3 loop spans 14 amino acids. Germline V gene data show CDR1 as MDHEN and CDR2 as SYDVKM. The J segment lost 8 bases and the V segment lost 6 bases, leaving 9 bases of the junction unmatched.

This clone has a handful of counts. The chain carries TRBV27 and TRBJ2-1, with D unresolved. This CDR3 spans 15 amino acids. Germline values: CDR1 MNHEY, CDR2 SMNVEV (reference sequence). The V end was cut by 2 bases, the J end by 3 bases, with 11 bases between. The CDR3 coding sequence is TGTGCCAGCAGTTTAGAGGCAAAACTCTACAATGAGCAGTTCTTC. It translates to CASSLEAKLYNEQFF.

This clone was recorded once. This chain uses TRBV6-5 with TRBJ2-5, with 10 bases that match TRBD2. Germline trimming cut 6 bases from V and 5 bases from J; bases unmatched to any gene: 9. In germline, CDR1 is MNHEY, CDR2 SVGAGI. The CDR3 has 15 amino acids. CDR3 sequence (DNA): TGTGCCAGCAGCCGAGCGGGAGGGCCGCTGGAGACCCAGTACTTC. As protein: CASSRAGGPLETQYF.

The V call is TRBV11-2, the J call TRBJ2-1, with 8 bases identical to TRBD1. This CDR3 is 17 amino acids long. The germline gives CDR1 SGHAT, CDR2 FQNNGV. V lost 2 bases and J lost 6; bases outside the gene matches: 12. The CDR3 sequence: CASSLRGAGGGTNEQFF. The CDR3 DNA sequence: TGTGCCAGCAGCTTAAGGGGAGCAGGGGGCGGGACCAATGAGCAGTTCTTC.

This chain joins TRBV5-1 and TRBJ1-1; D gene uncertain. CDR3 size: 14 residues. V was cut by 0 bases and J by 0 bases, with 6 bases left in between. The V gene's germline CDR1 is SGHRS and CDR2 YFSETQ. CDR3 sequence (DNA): TGCGCCAGCAGCTTGGAAGCGGTGAACACTGAAGCTTTCTTT. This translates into CASSLEAVNTEAFF.

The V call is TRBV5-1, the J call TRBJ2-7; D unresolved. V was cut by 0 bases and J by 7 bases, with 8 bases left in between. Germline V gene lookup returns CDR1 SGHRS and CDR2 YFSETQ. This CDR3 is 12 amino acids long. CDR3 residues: CASSLGDKEQYF. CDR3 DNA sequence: TGCGCCAGCAGCTTGGGAGATAAGGAGCAGTACTTC.

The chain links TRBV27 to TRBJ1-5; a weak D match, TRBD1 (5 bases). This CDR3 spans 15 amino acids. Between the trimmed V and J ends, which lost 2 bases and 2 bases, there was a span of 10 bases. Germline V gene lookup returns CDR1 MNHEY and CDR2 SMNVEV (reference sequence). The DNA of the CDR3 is TGTGCCAGCAGTTTACGGGGGTTGGGCAATCAGCCCCAGCATTTT. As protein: CASSLRGLGNQPQHF.

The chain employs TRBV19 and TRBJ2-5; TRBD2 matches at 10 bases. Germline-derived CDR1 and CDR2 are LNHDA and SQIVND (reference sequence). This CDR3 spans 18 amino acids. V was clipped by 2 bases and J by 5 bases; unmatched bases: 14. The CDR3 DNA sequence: TGTGCCAGTAGTATAATAGCAGCGGGAGGGAAGGTGGGGGAGACCCAGTACTTC. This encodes CASSIIAAGGKVGETQYF. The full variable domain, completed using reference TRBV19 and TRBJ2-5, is DGGITQSPKYLFRKEGQNVTLSCEQNLNHDAMYWYRQDPGQGLRLIYYSQIVNDFQKGDIAEGYSVSREKKESFPLTVTSAQKNPTAFYLCASSIIAAGGKVGETQYFGPGTRLLVL.

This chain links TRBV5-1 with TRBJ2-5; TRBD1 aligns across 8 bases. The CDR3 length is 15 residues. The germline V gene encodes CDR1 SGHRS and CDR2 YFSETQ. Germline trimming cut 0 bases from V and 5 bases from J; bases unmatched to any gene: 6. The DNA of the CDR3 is TGCGCCAGCAGCTTGGTGGCAGGGGGCACGGAGACCCAGTACTTC. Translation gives CASSLVAGGTETQYF. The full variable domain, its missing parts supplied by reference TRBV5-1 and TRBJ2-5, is KAGVTQTPRYLIKTRGQQVTLSCSPISGHRSVSWYQQTPGQGLQFLFEYFSETQRNKGNFPGRFSGRQFSNSRSEMNVSTLELGDSALYLCASSLVAGGTETQYFGPGTRLLVL.

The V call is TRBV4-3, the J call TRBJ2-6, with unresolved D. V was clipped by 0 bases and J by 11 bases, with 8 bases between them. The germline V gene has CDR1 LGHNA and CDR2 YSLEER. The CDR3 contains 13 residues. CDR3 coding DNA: TGCGCCAGCAGCCAAGATAGTCAAGACGTCCTGACTTTC. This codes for CASSQDSQDVLTF.

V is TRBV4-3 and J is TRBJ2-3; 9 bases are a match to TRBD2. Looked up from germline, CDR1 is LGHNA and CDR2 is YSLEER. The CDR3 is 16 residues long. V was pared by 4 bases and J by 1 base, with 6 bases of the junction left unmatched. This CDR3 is CASSRWAGGGTDTQYF. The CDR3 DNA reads TGCGCCAGCAGCCGGTGGGCGGGAGGGGGCACAGATACGCAGTATTTT.

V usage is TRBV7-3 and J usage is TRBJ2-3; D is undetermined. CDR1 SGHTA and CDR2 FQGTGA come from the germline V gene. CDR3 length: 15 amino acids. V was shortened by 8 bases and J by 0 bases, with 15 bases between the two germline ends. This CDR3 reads CASSRWGSSTDTQYF. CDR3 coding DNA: TGTGCCAGCTCTAGATGGGGTTCTAGCACAGATACGCAGTATTTT.

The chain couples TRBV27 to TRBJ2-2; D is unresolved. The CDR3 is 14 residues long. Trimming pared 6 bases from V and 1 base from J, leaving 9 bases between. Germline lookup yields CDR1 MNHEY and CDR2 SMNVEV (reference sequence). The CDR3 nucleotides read TGTGCCAGCAGGGTCGCAGGGAACACCGGGGAGCTGTTTTTT. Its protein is CASRVAGNTGELFF.

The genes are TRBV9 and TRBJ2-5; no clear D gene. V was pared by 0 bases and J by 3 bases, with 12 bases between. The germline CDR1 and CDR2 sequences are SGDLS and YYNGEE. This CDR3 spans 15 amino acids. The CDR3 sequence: CASSVAPGTKETQYF. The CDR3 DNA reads TGTGCCAGCAGCGTAGCCCCGGGTACCAAAGAGACCCAGTACTTC.

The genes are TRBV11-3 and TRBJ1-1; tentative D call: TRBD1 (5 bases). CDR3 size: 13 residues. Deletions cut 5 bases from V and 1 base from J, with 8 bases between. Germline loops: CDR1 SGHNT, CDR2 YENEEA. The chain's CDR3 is CASSLTGNTEAFF. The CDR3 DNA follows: TGTGCCAGCAGCCTAACAGGGAACACTGAAGCTTTCTTT.

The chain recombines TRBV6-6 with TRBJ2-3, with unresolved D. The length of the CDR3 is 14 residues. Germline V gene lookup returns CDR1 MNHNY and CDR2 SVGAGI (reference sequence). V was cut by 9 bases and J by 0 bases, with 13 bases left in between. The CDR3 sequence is CASFLTFSTDTQYF. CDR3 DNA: TGTGCCAGTTTCCTTACCTTTAGCACAGATACGCAGTATTTT.

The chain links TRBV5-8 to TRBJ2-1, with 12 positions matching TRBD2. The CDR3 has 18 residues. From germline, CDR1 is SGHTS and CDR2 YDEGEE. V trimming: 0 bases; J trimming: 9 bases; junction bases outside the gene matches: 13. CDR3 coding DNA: TGTGCCAGCAGCTTGGAGACCCGACTAGCGGGAGTTTATATTGAGCAGTTCTTC. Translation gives CASSLETRLAGVYIEQFF. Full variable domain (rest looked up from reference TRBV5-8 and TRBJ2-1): EAGVTQSPTHLIKTRGQQATLRCSPISGHTSVYWYQQALGLGLQFLLWYDEGEERNRGNFPPRFSGRQFPNYSSELNVNALELEDSALYLCASSLETRLAGVYIEQFFGPGTRLTVL.

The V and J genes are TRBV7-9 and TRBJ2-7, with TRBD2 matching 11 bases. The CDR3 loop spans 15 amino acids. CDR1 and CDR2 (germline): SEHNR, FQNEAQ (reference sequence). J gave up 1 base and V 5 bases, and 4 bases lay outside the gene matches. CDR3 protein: CASSITSGSSYEQYF. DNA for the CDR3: TGTGCCAGCAGCATCACTAGCGGGAGTTCCTACGAGCAGTACTTC. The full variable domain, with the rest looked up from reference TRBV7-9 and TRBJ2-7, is DTGVSQNPRHKITKRGQNVTFRCDPISEHNRLYWYRQTLGQGPEFLTYFQNEAQLEKSRLLSDRFSAERPKGSFSTLEIQRTEQGDSAMYLCASSITSGSSYEQYFGPGTRLTVT.

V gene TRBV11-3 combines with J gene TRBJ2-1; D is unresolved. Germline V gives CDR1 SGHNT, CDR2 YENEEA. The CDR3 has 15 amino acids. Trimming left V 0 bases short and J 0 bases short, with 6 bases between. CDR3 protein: CASSLDSSSYNEQFF. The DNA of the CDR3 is TGTGCCAGCAGCTTAGATTCGAGCTCCTACAATGAGCAGTTCTTC.

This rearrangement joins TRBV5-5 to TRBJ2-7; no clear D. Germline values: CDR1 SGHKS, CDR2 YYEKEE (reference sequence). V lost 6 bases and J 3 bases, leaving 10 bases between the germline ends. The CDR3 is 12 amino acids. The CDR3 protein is CASTLDRYEQYF. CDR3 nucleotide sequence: TGTGCCAGCACTCTGGACCGCTACGAGCAGTACTTC.

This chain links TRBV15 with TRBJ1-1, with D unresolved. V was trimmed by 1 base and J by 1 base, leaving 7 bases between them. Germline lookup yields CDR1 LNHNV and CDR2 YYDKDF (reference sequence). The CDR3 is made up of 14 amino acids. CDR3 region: CATSRVPRNTEAFF. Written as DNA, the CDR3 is TGTGCCACCAGCAGAGTACCGAGGAACACTGAAGCTTTCTTT.